The 21 T cell receptor beta chains reported below all come from one sample, sequenced in a study of cytomegalovirus exposure and HLA in healthy donors. This PCR relied on a set of 60 Vbeta primers and 13 Jbeta primers. The data were produced by immunoSEQ multiplex PCR, yet TCRdb's version contains in-frame clones alone and is incomplete. The sample lists about 80,000 clones, 75% occurring once. The sequencing input was PBMCs. Every receptor here comes from a woman between 40 and 50 years old in good health and CMV-seronegative.

The genes are TRBV7-9 and TRBJ2-5; 8 nucleotides match TRBD2. V shed 8 bases, J shed 4 bases, and the junction held 9 bases outside the gene matches. The CDR3 sequence is 14 residues long. From germline, CDR1 is SEHNR and CDR2 FQNEAQ (reference sequence). This CDR3 is CASGPSGGTETQYF. For the CDR3, the DNA is TGTGCCAGCGGACCGAGCGGGGGTACAGAGACCCAGTACTTC.

The chain combines TRBV6-4 with TRBJ1-6; 11 bases match TRBD1. This CDR3 has 14 residues. V lost 6 bases, J lost 10 bases, and 5 bases stayed unmatched. CDR1 is MRHNA, CDR2 SNTAGT, per germline. CDR3 in amino acids: CASRRDRGISPLHF. The DNA for the CDR3 is TGTGCCAGCAGGAGGGACAGGGGGATATCACCCCTCCACTTT.

The chain has TRBV6-1 and TRBJ1-6; D remains unclear. V was trimmed by 7 bases and J by 16 bases, leaving 11 bases between them. The CDR3 extends over 10 amino acids. CDR1 is MNHNS, CDR2 SASEGT, per germline. CDR3 loop: CASTGGRLHF. The CDR3 DNA follows: TGTGCCAGCACGGGAGGCCGACTCCACTTT.

The chain uses TRBV19 and TRBJ1-1; D is uncertain. This CDR3 spans 11 amino acids. From germline, CDR1 is LNHDA and CDR2 SQIVND (reference sequence). Trimming took off 9 bases at V and 3 bases at J, with 8 bases between the two ends. The CDR3 DNA follows: TGTGCCAGCGCCAGTTACACTGAAGCTTTCTTT. Its translation is CASASYTEAFF.

This chain links TRBV5-6 with TRBJ2-7; TRBD1 agrees at 10 bases. The CDR3 covers 15 residues. V gave up 3 bases and J gave up 1 base; unmatched junction bases: 4. Germline CDR1 is SGHDT and CDR2 is YYEEEE. The CDR3 sequence is CASSYGQGGSYEQYF. The DNA of the CDR3 is TGTGCCAGCAGCTACGGACAGGGGGGGTCCTACGAGCAGTACTTC.

The chain employs TRBV27 and TRBJ2-2, with TRBD1 identical over 7 bases. Losses at the gene ends were 5 bases for V and 6 bases for J; bases not matched to a gene: 9. CDR1 MNHEY and CDR2 SMNVEV come from the germline V gene (reference sequence). This CDR3 is 15 amino acids long. Written as DNA, the CDR3 is TGTGCCAGCAGTCCGCAGACAGGGCAGCCCGGGGAGCTGTTTTTT. Amino acid sequence: CASSPQTGQPGELFF.

The chain couples TRBV2 to TRBJ2-2; D is possibly TRBD2 (6 bases). This CDR3 region has 12 residues. CDR1 is SNHLY, CDR2 FYNNEI, per germline. The V end lost 7 bases, the J end lost 3 bases, and 6 bases lay between the germline ends. The CDR3 loop is CASTGDTGELFF. The CDR3 coding sequence is TGTGCCAGCACGGGAGACACCGGGGAGCTGTTTTTT.

The rearrangement uses TRBV7-9 and TRBJ1-5; 9 bases are a match to TRBD1. Germline V gene lookup returns CDR1 SEHNR and CDR2 FQNEAQ (reference sequence). Trimming at V came to 5 bases and at J to 7 bases, leaving 9 bases not matched to a gene. This CDR3 contains 15 residues. For the CDR3, the DNA is TGTGCCAGCAGCAAGGGACAGGGTGGGCAACAGCCCCAGCATTTT. It encodes CASSKGQGGQQPQHF.

J is TRBJ2-5 and V is TRBV6-1, with TRBD2 identical over 7 bases. CDR3 length: 14 amino acids. Germline CDR1 MNHNS, CDR2 SASEGT. The ends lost 8 bases at V and 0 bases at J; junction bases unmatched: 6. The CDR3 DNA reads TGTGCCAGCCAAAGCGGGACGTACCAAGAGACCCAGTACTTC. Translation: CASQSGTYQETQYF.

This chain connects TRBV6-4 to TRBJ1-6; D may be TRBD1 (5 bases). Germline V gene lookup returns CDR1 MRHNA and CDR2 SNTAGT. The CDR3 is 15 residues long. V dropped 7 bases and J dropped 7 bases, with 17 bases sitting between them. CDR3 sequence (DNA): TGTGCCAGCAAGGAGGGGACTTCGGGGAATTCACCCCTCCACTTT. It codes for CASKEGTSGNSPLHF.

The V gene is TRBV6-5, the J gene TRBJ1-2; weak D call: TRBD1 (5 bases). The germline V gene encodes CDR1 MNHEY and CDR2 SVGAGI. The CDR3 spans 14 residues. Trimming took 5 bases from V and 3 from J, leaving 13 bases between them. The CDR3, as DNA: TGTGCCAGCAGTCCCGGGGGAGGGGACTATGGCTACACCTTC. This encodes CASSPGGGDYGYTF.

This clone was observed a few times. The J gene is TRBJ2-1, the V gene TRBV7-8; TRBD2 matches 13 bases. V gave up 8 bases and J gave up 9 bases; unmatched junction bases: 10. Per the germline V gene, CDR1 is SGHVS and CDR2 is FQNEAQ. The CDR3 sequence is 15 residues long. CDR3 loop: CASSYGLAGEAEQFF. CDR3 nucleotide sequence: TGTGCCAGCTCCTACGGACTAGCGGGAGAAGCTGAGCAGTTCTTC.

J is TRBJ2-5 and V is TRBV7-3; D perhaps matches TRBD2 (5 bases). The length of the CDR3 is 14 residues. Germline CDR1 and CDR2: SGHTA and FQGTGA. The ends were cut back, 2 bases at V and 4 bases at J, with 11 bases in the middle. DNA for the CDR3: TGTGCCAGCAGCTTAGATCGAGGGTCAGAGACCCAGTACTTC. As protein: CASSLDRGSETQYF.

In this sample, this clone turned up a few times. The V gene is TRBV19, the J gene TRBJ2-7; a possible D gene is TRBD1 (6 bases). V dropped 3 bases and J dropped 1 base, with 13 bases sitting between them. This CDR3 is built from 15 residues. Germline CDR1 reads LNHDA; CDR2 reads SQIVND (reference sequence). CDR3 sequence reads: CASSIGTIGSYEQYF. For the CDR3, the DNA is TGTGCCAGTAGTATTGGGACAATAGGGTCCTACGAGCAGTACTTC.

In this sample, this clone turned up a few times. The J gene is TRBJ2-1, the V gene TRBV6-5; no clear D. The CDR3 is 13 amino acids. V shed 5 bases and J shed 0 bases, with 5 bases lying between them. Germline loops: CDR1 MNHEY, CDR2 SVGAGI. The CDR3: CASSPRSYNEQFF. In DNA form, the CDR3 reads TGTGCCAGCAGTCCGCGCTCCTACAATGAGCAGTTCTTC.

This clone has just a few counts. The V gene is TRBV6-4, the J gene TRBJ2-2, with a weak D call TRBD1 (5 bases). Germline CDR1 reads MRHNA; CDR2 reads SNTAGT. V was clipped by 7 bases and J by 5 bases, with 14 bases between them. The CDR3 covers 14 residues. The CDR3 protein is CASTADGQTGELFF. The CDR3, as DNA: TGTGCCAGCACCGCAGACGGACAAACCGGGGAGCTGTTTTTT.

V usage is TRBV5-1 and J usage is TRBJ2-1; 11 nucleotides match TRBD2. This CDR3 comprises 14 residues. The germline V gene has CDR1 SGHRS and CDR2 YFSETQ. Trimming at V came to 6 bases and at J to 4 bases, leaving 3 bases not matched to a gene. CDR3 protein: CASTIAGGYNEQFF. The CDR3, as DNA: TGCGCCAGCACCATAGCGGGAGGGTACAATGAGCAGTTCTTC.

The chain employs TRBV5-1 and TRBJ2-7; 11 bases line up with TRBD1. Germline V gene data show CDR1 as SGHRS and CDR2 as YFSETQ. After removal of 4 bases from V and 2 bases from J, the junction contained 14 bases not matched to a gene. The CDR3 consists of 18 residues. The CDR3 protein is CASSPLGQGASSAYEQYF. The CDR3, as DNA: TGCGCCAGCAGCCCTCTTGGACAGGGGGCAAGTTCGGCCTACGAGCAGTACTTC.

This chain links TRBV27 with TRBJ2-3, with 7 bases lining up with TRBD2. Germline trimming cut 11 bases from V and 1 base from J; bases unmatched to any gene: 21. Germline loops: CDR1 MNHEY, CDR2 SMNVEV (reference sequence). CDR3 size: 18 residues. CDR3 DNA: TGTGCCTCTTCAAGGAAGGCTAGCGGCTGGCGGGGCACAGATACGCAGTATTTT. Its translation: CASSRKASGWRGTDTQYF.

The V and J genes are TRBV18 and TRBJ2-3; TRBD1 aligns across 8 bases. The germline CDR1 and CDR2 sequences are KGHSH and LQKENI. After removal of 6 bases from V and 3 bases from J, the junction contained 11 bases not matched to a gene. The CDR3 totals 16 residues. CDR3 sequence: CASSAQGALGTDTQYF. For the CDR3, the DNA is TGTGCCAGCTCCGCCCAGGGGGCGCTCGGGACAGATACGCAGTATTTT.

The chain uses TRBV6-6 and TRBJ2-5, with D tentatively TRBD1 (6 bases). The J call may not be correct, given that the DNA end is closer to TRBJ2-7. Germline lookup yields CDR1 MNHNY and CDR2 SVGAGI (reference sequence). CDR3 size: 13 residues. The CDR3 sequence: CASGGPSSYEQYF. The CDR3 DNA reads TGTGCCAGCGGGGGCCCGTCGTCCTACGAGCAGTACTTC.